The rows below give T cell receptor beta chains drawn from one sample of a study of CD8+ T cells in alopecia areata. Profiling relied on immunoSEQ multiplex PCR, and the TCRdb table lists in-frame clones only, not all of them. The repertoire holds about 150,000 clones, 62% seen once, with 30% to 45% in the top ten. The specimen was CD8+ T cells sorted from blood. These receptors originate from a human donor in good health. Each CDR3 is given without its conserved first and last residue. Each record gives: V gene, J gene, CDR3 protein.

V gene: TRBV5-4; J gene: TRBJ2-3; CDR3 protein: ASSGGLAGGSTDTQY
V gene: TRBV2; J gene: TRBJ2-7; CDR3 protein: ATLTSGVYEQY
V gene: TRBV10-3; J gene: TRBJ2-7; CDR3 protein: AISESIVDRV
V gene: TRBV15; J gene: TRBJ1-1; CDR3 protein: ATSREAGEAF
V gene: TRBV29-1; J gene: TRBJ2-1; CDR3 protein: SVVGGYNEQF
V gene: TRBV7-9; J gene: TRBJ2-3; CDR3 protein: ASSSEVPGDTQY
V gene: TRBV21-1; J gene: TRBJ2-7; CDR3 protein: ASSTERYEQY
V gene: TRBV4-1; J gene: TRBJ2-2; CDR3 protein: ASSPVAAKNTGELF
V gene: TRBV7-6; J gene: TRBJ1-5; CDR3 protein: ASSLSSNQPQH
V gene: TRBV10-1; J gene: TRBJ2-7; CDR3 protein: ASSAGQDYEQY
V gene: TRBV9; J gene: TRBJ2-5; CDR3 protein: ASSVGREASGETQY
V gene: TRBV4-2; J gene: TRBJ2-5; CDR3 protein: ASSDPEGLGETQY
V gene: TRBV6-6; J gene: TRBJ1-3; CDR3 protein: ASSMRGTGNTIY
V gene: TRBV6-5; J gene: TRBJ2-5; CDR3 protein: ASSYGRNQETQY
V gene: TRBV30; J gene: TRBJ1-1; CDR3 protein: AWRASLMRDTEAF
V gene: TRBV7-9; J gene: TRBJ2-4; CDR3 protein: ASSLSSGSFKNIQY
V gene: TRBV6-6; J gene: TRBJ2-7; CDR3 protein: ASSYPSGEQY
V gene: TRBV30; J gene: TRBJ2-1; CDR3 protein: AWRIGAGANEQF
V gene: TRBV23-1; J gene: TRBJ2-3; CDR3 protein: ASSQIGGTRERSRAAGY
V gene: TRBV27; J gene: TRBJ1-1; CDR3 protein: ASSLGPGYDAF